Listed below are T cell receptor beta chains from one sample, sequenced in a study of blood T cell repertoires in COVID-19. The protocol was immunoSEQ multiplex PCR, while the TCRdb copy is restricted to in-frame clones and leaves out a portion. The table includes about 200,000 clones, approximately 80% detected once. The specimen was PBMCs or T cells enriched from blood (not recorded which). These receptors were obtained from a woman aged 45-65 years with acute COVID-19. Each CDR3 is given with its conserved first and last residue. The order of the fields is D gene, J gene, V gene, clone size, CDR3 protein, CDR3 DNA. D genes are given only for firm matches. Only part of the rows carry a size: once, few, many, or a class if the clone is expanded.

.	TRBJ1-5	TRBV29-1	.	CSVADGGTPQHF	TGCAGCGTGGCCGACGGGGGGACTCCCCAGCATTTT
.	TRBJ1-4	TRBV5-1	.	CASSLIAGAGGEKLFF	TGCGCCAGCAGCTTGATCGCGGGGGCCGGGGGTGAAAAACTGTTTTTT
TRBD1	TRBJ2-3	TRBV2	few	CAMHRDRGSNTQYF	TGTGCCATGCACCGGGACAGGGGGTCAAATACGCAGTATTTT
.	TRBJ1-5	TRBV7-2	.	CASSPQGGDQPQHF	TGTGCCAGCAGCCCCCAGGGAGGGGATCAGCCCCAGCATTTT
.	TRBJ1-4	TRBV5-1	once	CASSGVSATNEKLFF	TGCGCCAGCAGCGGTGTGAGTGCAACTAATGAAAAACTGTTTTTT
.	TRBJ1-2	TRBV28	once	CASSLGGSIANYGYTF	TGTGCCAGCAGTTTGGGCGGGAGTATAGCTAACTATGGCTACACCTTC
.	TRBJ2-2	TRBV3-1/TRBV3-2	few	CASSQDHRGLTGELFF	TGTGCCAGCAGCCAAGATCACAGGGGACTCACCGGGGAGCTGTTTTTT
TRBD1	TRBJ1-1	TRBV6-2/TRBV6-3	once	CASSYSTRQGAVGNTEAFF	TGTGCCAGCAGTTACTCGACGCGACAGGGGGCTGTGGGGAACACTGAAGCTTTCTTT
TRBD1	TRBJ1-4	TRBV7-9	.	CASSSQGGFFDSSEKLFF	TGTGCCAGCAGCTCACAGGGGGGTTTTTTCGATTCGAGTGAAAAACTGTTTTTT
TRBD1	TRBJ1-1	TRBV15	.	CATSLGTGGTEAFF	TGTGCCACCAGCCTCGGGACAGGGGGCACTGAAGCTTTCTTT
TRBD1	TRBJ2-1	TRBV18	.	CASSPRVLTGQSNEQFF	TGTGCCAGCTCACCACGGGTATTGACAGGGCAATCTAATGAGCAGTTCTTC
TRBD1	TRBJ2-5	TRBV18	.	CASSRTRQGRVEETQYF	TGTGCCAGCTCACGAACTAGACAGGGAAGAGTGGAAGAGACCCAGTACTTC
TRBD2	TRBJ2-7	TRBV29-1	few	CSVGMASGIYEQYF	TGCAGCGTCGGCATGGCTAGCGGGATCTACGAGCAGTACTTC
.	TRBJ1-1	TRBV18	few	CASSPSRREAFF	TGTGCCAGCTCACCAAGTCGGAGGGAAGCTTTCTTT
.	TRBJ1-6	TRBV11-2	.	CASSQGPGHLHF	TGTGCCAGCAGCCAGGGGCCCGGCCACCTCCACTTT
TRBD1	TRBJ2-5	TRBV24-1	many	CATSDTDRWEETQYF	TGTGCCACCAGTGATACGGACAGGTGGGAAGAGACCCAGTACTTC
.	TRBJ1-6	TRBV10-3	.	CAISEGQGFLNSPLHF	TGTGCCATCAGTGAAGGGCAGGGCTTTTTAAATTCACCCCTCCACTTT
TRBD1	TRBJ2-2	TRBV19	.	CASRLGQTNTGELFF	TGTGCCAGTAGGTTGGGACAGACGAACACCGGGGAGCTGTTTTTT
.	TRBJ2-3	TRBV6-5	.	CASSYSQGPRTQYF	TGTGCCAGCAGTTACTCGCAGGGGCCGCGGACGCAGTATTTT
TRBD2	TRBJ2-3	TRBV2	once	CASSEFIAGGTRTDTQYF	TGTGCCAGCAGTGAATTCATAGCGGGGGGGACACGCACAGATACGCAGTATTTT
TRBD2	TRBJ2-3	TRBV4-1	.	CASSQVLAGFTDTQYF	TGCGCCAGCAGCCAGGTACTAGCGGGATTTACAGATACGCAGTATTTT
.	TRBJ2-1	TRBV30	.	CASSHGVANEQFF	TGTGCCTCCTCCCACGGGGTAGCGAATGAGCAGTTCTTC
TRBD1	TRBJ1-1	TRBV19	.	CASRMGVQGAMNTEAFF	TGTGCCAGCCGTATGGGAGTTCAGGGGGCCATGAACACTGAAGCTTTCTTT